This TCR beta chain comes out of a study of blood T cell repertoires in COVID-19. Study summary: The origin of the acute and convalescent COVID-19 samples was the United States, Italy and Spain. PBMCs, B-cell-depleted T cells, or T cells provided the cDNA or gDNA that made up the material.

How the authors handled the data: Reference gene primer amplification gave nucleated cell count estimates. Sequencing was performed with immunoSEQ multiplex PCR; in TCRdb, only in-frame clones are kept and a portion is missing. That table is the source of V, J and clone size, and D and trimming were worked out from the DNA. The sample holds fewer than 150,000 clones, approximately 80% seen once. Trimming took off 1 base at V and 3 bases at J, with 7 bases between the two ends. From germline, CDR1 is MNHEY and CDR2 SVGEGT. The CDR3 is 13 residues long. The TCR sequence derives from an elderly man with acute or convalescent COVID-19. Sample: peripheral blood. This rearrangement joins TRBV6-2 or TRBV6-3 to TRBJ2-7; D is perhaps TRBD1 (5 bases). The CDR3 protein is CASSYWGGYEQYF. CDR3 DNA: TGTGCCAGCAGTTACTGGGGCGGCTACGAGCAGTACTTC.